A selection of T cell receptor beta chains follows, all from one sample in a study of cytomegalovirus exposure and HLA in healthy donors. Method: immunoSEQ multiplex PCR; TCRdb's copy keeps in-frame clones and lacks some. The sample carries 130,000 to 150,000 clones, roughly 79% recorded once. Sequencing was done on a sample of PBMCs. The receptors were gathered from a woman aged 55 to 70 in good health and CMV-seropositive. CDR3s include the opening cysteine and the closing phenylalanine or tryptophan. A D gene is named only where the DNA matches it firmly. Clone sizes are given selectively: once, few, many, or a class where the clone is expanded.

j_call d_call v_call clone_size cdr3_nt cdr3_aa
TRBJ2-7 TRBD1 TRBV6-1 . TGTGCCAGCAGCCGGGGACAGGGGACCTACGAGCAGTACTTC CASSRGQGTYEQYF
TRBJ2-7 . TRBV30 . TGTGCCTGGAGTGATAGGGGGTACCCCTACGAGCAGTACTTC CAWSDRGYPYEQYF
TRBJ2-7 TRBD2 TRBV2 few TGTGCCAGCAGTGAAGGGGCCCTAGCGGGAGGAGGGCAGTACTTC CASSEGALAGGGQYF
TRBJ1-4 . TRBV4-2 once TGTGCCAGCAGCTCGGACACGAATGAAAAACTGTTTTTT CASSSDTNEKLFF
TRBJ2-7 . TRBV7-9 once TGTGCCAGCAGCCAGTCCCAGGCCGAGCAGTACTTC CASSQSQAEQYF
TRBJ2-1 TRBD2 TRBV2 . TGTGCCAGCAGGAGAGATGGTCTAGCGGGAGATTTCTTC CASRRDGLAGDFF
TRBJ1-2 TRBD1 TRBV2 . TGTGCCAGCAGTGTGACAGGGGGCTCAGGCTACACCTTC CASSVTGGSGYTF
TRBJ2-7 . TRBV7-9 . TGTGCCAGCAGCTGGGACTGGGGTTACGAGCAGTACTTC CASSWDWGYEQYF
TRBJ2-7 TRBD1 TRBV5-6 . TGTGCCAGCAGCTTCGGACAGGGGGGATCCTACGAGCAGTACTTC CASSFGQGGSYEQYF
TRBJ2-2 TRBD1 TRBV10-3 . TGTGCCATCAGTGAGTCAACGGCAGGGGGCCTCACCGGGGAGCTGTTTTTT CAISESTAGGLTGELFF
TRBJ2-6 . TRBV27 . TGTGCCAGCAGTAATGACAGCTCTGGGGCCAACGTCCTGACTTTC CASSNDSSGANVLTF
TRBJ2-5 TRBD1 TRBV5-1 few TGCGCCAGCAGCATAGGGACAGTATATGAGACCCAGTACTTC CASSIGTVYETQYF
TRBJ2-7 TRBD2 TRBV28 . TGTGCCAGCAGTGTGGGACTAGCGGTTTACTACGAGCAGTACTTC CASSVGLAVYYEQYF
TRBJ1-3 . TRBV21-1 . TGTGCCAGCAGCAGTTATCCAACGGGACAGTTCTCTGGAAACACCATATATTTT CASSSYPTGQFSGNTIYF
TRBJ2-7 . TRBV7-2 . TGTGCCAGCAGCTACACGGGGGAACGCCAGCAGTACTTC CASSYTGERQQYF
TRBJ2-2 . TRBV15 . TGTGCCACCAGCAGAGCCAGGGTGAACACCGGGGAGCTGTTTTTT CATSRARVNTGELFF
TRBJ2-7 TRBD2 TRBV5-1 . TGCGCCAGCAGCTTGGGGACTAGCGGATACGAGCAGTACTTC CASSLGTSGYEQYF
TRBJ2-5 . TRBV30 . TGTGCCTGGAGTAAGATTAGACAAGAGACCCAGTACTTC CAWSKIRQETQYF
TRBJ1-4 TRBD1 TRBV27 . TGTGCCAGCAGTTTTGACAGGGGGAGTAATGAAAAACTGTTTTTT CASSFDRGSNEKLFF
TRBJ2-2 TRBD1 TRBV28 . TGTGCCAGCAGTCCTCCCCGACAGGGAATCAACACCGGGGAGCTGTTTTTT CASSPPRQGINTGELFF
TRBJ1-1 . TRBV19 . TGTGCCAGTCGGGGAACTGAAGCTTTCTTT CASRGTEAFF
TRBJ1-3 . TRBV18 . TGTGCCAGCTCACCTGCGGCCAACCGAAACACCATATATTTT CASSPAANRNTIYF
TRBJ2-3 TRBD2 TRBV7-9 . TGTGCCAGCAGCTTAGTCGGGACTAGCGGGCACACAGATACGCAGTATTTT CASSLVGTSGHTDTQYF
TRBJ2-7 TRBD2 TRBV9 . TGTGCCAGCAGCGTTAGCGGGACCTACGAGCAGTACTTC CASSVSGTYEQYF
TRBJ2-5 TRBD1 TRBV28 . TGTGCCAGCAGTACCGGGACAGGGTTGGGGGAGACCCAGTACTTC CASSTGTGLGETQYF
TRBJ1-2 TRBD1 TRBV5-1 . TGCGCCAGCTACAGCCACGGGACAGCCTATGGCTACACCTTC CASYSHGTAYGYTF
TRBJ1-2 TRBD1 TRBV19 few TGTGCCAGTGATCCCTCAGGAGGGGGCGGCTATGGCTACACCTTC CASDPSGGGGYGYTF
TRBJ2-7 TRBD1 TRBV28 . TGTGCCAGCAGTTTTTCCCGAGGACAGGGCCCCAATAGTATTTTC CASSFSRGQGPNSIF
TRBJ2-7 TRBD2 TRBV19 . TGTGCCAGTAGGGGACTAGCGGGAGAGCACGAGCAGTACTTC CASRGLAGEHEQYF
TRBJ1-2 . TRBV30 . TGTGCCGCCTCCGGGTTTGGCTACACCTTC CAASGFGYTF
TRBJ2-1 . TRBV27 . TGTGCCAGCAGTTTCGCAGGACAGAGAAACAATGAGCAGTTCTTC CASSFAGQRNNEQFF
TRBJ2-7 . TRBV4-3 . TGCGCCAGCAGCCAAGGGGGCAGGGGTTCCGAGCAGTACTTC CASSQGGRGSEQYF
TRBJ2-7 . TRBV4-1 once TGCGCCAGCAGCCAAGAGCCCACGGCCAGGGCCTACGAGCAGTACTTC CASSQEPTARAYEQYF
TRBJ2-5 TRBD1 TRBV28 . TGTGCCAGCAGTCCAGACAGGGAAGAGACCCAGTACTTC CASSPDREETQYF
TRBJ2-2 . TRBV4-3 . TGCGCCAGCAGCCAATGGTCGGCGGAATCCACCGGGGAGCTGTTTTTT CASSQWSAESTGELFF
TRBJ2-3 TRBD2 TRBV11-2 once TGTGCCAGCAGCTACTTAGCGGGAGCGCCAGATACGCAGTATTTT CASSYLAGAPDTQYF
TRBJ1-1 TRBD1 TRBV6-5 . TGTGCCAGCAGTTGGGACAGGGTGAACACTGAAGCTTTCTTT CASSWDRVNTEAFF
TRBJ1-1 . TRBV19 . TGTGCCAGTAGTATCTTACAGGGATCGACTGAAGCTTTCTTT CASSILQGSTEAFF
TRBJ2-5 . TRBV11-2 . TGTGCCAGCAGCTTCCTCGAAGAGGGGACCCAGTACTTC CASSFLEEGTQYF
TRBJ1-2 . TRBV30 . TGTGCCTGGAGTGTAACAGGGACCGATGGCTACACCTTC CAWSVTGTDGYTF
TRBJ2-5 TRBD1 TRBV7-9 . TGTGCCAGCAGCTTCGGACAGGGGGTTCGAGAGACCCAGTACTTC CASSFGQGVRETQYF
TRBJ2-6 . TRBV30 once TGTGCCTGGAAAGGTCGGGACTCTGGGGCCAACGTCCTGACTTTC CAWKGRDSGANVLTF
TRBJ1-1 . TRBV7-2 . TGTGCCAGCAGCTTAGCGGGGGGGGGAACCACTGAAGCTTTCTTT CASSLAGGGTTEAFF
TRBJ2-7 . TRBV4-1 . TGCGCCAGCAGCCAAGTCGAGACAGGTCTTGCCGAGCAGTACTTC CASSQVETGLAEQYF
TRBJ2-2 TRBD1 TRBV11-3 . TGTGCCAGCAGCGGACAGGTCGCCGGGGAGCTGTTTTTT CASSGQVAGELFF
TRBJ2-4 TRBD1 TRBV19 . TGTGCCAGTAGTATAAGGACAGGGTCGAACATTCAGTACTTC CASSIRTGSNIQYF
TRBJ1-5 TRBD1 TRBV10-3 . TGTGCCATCAGTGATCGACAGGGCGAGGGACAGCCCCAGCATTTT CAISDRQGEGQPQHF
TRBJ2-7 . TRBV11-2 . TGTGCCAGCAGCTCCCCCGCGGGGACTCCAAGCTCCTACGAGCAGTACTTC CASSSPAGTPSSYEQYF
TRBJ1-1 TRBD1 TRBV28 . TGTGCCAGCAGTGAGGGACAGATCCACACTGAAGCTTTCTTT CASSEGQIHTEAFF
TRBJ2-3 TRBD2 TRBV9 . TGTGCCAGCAGCGTAGGGCCGACTAGCGGAACTAGCACAGATACGCAGTATTTT CASSVGPTSGTSTDTQYF
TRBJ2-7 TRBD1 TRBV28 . TGTGCCAGCAGGCCTCCGGGACAGGGTCACGAGCAGTACTTC CASRPPGQGHEQYF
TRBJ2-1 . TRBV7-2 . TGTGCCAGCAGCTTAGGCGTCTGGGGCGGTAGAAGCTCCTACAATGAGCAGTTCTTC CASSLGVWGGRSSYNEQFF
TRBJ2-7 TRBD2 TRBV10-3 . TGTGCCATCAGTCTAGCGGGAGGGCCCAACGAGCAGTACTTC CAISLAGGPNEQYF
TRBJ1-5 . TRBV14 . TGTGCCAGCAGCCAAGTTATGACAGGAGGCAATCAGCCCCAGCATTTT CASSQVMTGGNQPQHF
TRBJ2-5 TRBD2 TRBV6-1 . TGTGCCAGCAGTGCCCGTGGCGGGAGGGCCAGAGAGACCCAGTACTTC CASSARGGRARETQYF
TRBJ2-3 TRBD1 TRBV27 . TGTGCCAGCAGTCCAGGGACAGGCATCACAGATACGCAGTATTTT CASSPGTGITDTQYF
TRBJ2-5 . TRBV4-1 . TGCGCCAGCAGCCCGAAAGGGGAAGGGGGCGGGAAGACCCAGTACTTC CASSPKGEGGGKTQYF
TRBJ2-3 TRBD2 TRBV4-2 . TGTGCCAGCAGTCCCTGGGAAGCGGGAGGGACAGATACGCAGTATTTT CASSPWEAGGTDTQYF
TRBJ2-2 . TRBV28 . TGTGCCAGCAGTGGGGTCCCCGGGACACCGAACACCGGGGAGCTGTTTTTT CASSGVPGTPNTGELFF
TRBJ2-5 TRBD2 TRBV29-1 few TGCAGCGTTGCTAGCGGGAACCTACGGGAGACCCAGTACTTC CSVASGNLRETQYF